Listed here are 10 T cell receptor beta chains from one sample, sequenced in a study of brain T cells in children with intractable seizures. The data were produced by immunoSEQ multiplex PCR, yet TCRdb's version contains in-frame clones alone and is incomplete. This sample has 110,000 or so clones, with approximately 94% found just once. This sample comprised peripheral blood, obtained at surgery. All receptors derive from a boy younger than two with hemimegalencephaly and intractable seizures.

The gene calls are TRBV6-6 and TRBJ2-7; TRBD2 might be the D (6 bases). The CDR3 loop spans 13 amino acids. In germline, CDR1 is MNHNY, CDR2 SVGAGI (reference sequence). The germline V and J ends were trimmed by 2 bases and 3 bases, with 8 bases remaining between them. CDR3 region: CASSYGRDYEQYF. The CDR3 region has the DNA TGTGCCAGCAGTTACGGGCGGGACTACGAGCAGTACTTC.

The V and J genes are TRBV27 and TRBJ1-6; TRBD1 matches 7 bases. Germline lookup yields CDR1 MNHEY and CDR2 SMNVEV (reference sequence). Losses at the gene ends were 3 bases for V and 3 bases for J; bases not matched to a gene: 11. The CDR3 runs 18 residues. In nucleotides, the CDR3 is TGTGCCAGCAGTTTGGACACCACCTCAGGGGGCTATAATTCACCCCTCCACTTT. This sequence encodes CASSLDTTSGGYNSPLHF.

The rearrangement joins TRBV27 to TRBJ2-7; TRBD1 agrees at 7 bases. V was clipped by 2 bases and J by 0 bases; unmatched bases: 4. CDR1 and CDR2 (germline): MNHEY, SMNVEV (reference sequence). The CDR3 is 15 residues long. For the CDR3, the DNA is TGTGCCAGCAGTTTACAGGGGGTTAGCTCCTACGAGCAGTACTTC. Translating it yields CASSLQGVSSYEQYF.

The V and J genes are TRBV9 and TRBJ2-3; no clear D gene. The CDR3 totals 13 residues. The germline V gene encodes CDR1 SGDLS and CDR2 YYNGEE. Trimming removed 0 bases at V and 5 bases at J, with 7 bases between. CDR3 coding DNA: TGTGCCAGCAGCGTAGCTGTAAGAGATACGCAGTATTTT. The encoded protein is CASSVAVRDTQYF. Drawing the rest from reference TRBV9 and TRBJ2-3, the complete variable domain is DSGVTQTPKHLITATGQRVTLRCSPRSGDLSVYWYQQSLDQGLQFLIQYYNGEERAKGNILERFSAQQFPDLHSELNLSSLELGDSALYFCASSVAVRDTQYFGPGTRLTVL.

This chain joins TRBV6-2 or TRBV6-3 and TRBJ2-3; D is uncertain. Per germline, CDR1 MNHEY and CDR2 SVGEGT. This CDR3 comprises 17 residues. Trimming removed 5 bases at V and 4 bases at J, with 22 bases between. CDR3 sequence: CASSTRGNYGLPDTQYF. The CDR3 coding sequence is TGTGCCAGCAGTACCCGTGGTAATTATGGTCTCCCAGATACGCAGTATTTT.

This chain connects TRBV5-1 to TRBJ2-3, with a tentative D call TRBD2 (5 bases). V lost 3 bases to trimming and J lost 2 bases, with 10 bases between them. This CDR3 has 14 residues. Looked up from germline, CDR1 is SGHRS and CDR2 is YFSETQ. DNA of the CDR3: TGCGCCAGCAGCTCCGTGGACTTCACAGATACGCAGTATTTT. Translation: CASSSVDFTDTQYF.

This chain connects TRBV11-3 to TRBJ2-2, with 7 bases aligning to TRBD1. Losses at the gene ends were 3 bases for V and 0 bases for J; bases not matched to a gene: 4. This CDR3 has 16 residues. Germline CDR1 reads SGHNT; CDR2 reads YENEEA. CDR3 sequence: CASSFAGGSNTGELFF. As DNA, the CDR3 is TGTGCCAGCAGCTTCGCAGGGGGATCGAACACCGGGGAGCTGTTTTTT.

The chain is built from TRBV11-2 and TRBJ2-1; D is perhaps TRBD2 (6 bases). CDR3 length: 14 residues. Trimming took off 2 bases at V and 8 bases at J, with 13 bases between the two ends. Germline values: CDR1 SGHAT, CDR2 FQNNGV. The CDR3 DNA reads TGTGCCAGCAGCTTACGGAGTAGGAGGGATGAGCAGTTCTTC. Its translation is CASSLRSRRDEQFF.

This chain joins TRBV28 and TRBJ2-2; the D gene is possibly TRBD2 (6 bases). The CDR3 is made up of 14 amino acids. Germline lookup yields CDR1 MDHEN and CDR2 SYDVKM. Trimming removed 3 bases at V and 7 bases at J, with 12 bases between. The CDR3 loop is CASSLRPGVGELFF. CDR3 DNA: TGTGCCAGCAGTTTGAGACCGGGAGTCGGGGAGCTGTTTTTT. Complete variable domain (other parts from reference TRBV28 and TRBJ2-2): DVKVTQSSRYLVKRTGEKVFLECVQDMDHENMFWYRQDPGLGLRLIYFSYDVKMKEKGDIPEGYSVSREKKERFSLILESASTNQTSMYLCASSLRPGVGELFFGEGSRLTVL.

The chain uses TRBV19 and TRBJ2-6, with D possibly being TRBD1 or TRBD2 (5 bases each). Germline values: CDR1 LNHDA, CDR2 SQIVND (reference sequence). V lost 8 bases and J lost 0, with 17 bases in between. This CDR3 comprises 17 residues. CDR3 sequence: CASGYTGRSSGANVLTF. In DNA form, the CDR3 reads TGTGCCAGTGGCTATACGGGACGTAGCTCTGGGGCCAACGTCCTGACTTTC.